Shown below are 7 T cell receptor beta chains from a single sample sequenced in a study of cytomegalovirus exposure and HLA in healthy donors. PCR involved 60 Vbeta and 13 Jbeta primers. Here immunoSEQ multiplex PCR was the method, and the copy in TCRdb shows in-frame clones only, minus some. The data show 85,000 to 90,000 clones, with approximately 65% seen just once and 2.1% held by the top ten. The material sequenced was PBMCs. The receptors come from a man aged 25-45 years in good health and CMV-seronegative.

The chain links TRBV27 to TRBJ2-7; 7 bases match TRBD1. Germline CDR1 MNHEY, CDR2 SMNVEV (reference sequence). V lost 1 base, J lost 3 bases, and 3 bases stayed unmatched. The CDR3 runs 14 residues. CDR3 DNA: TGTGCCAGCAGTTTATTGGGACAGATCTACGAGCAGTACTTC. It is translated as CASSLLGQIYEQYF.

This clone came up a few times. The J gene is TRBJ2-2, the V gene TRBV19; TRBD2 is a possible D gene (6 bases). Trimming stripped 6 bases from V and 2 bases from J, with 19 bases between. CDR3 length: 17 amino acids. The germline V gene encodes CDR1 LNHDA and CDR2 SQIVND (reference sequence). CDR3 loop: CASSPRGRTTNTGELFF. CDR3 bases: TGTGCCAGTAGCCCGCGGGGCAGGACAACTAACACCGGGGAGCTGTTTTTT.

This clone occurred a few times. The gene calls are TRBV21-1 and TRBJ2-5; the D call TRBD2 from the table was never checked on the DNA. TRBV21-1 represents a pseudogene. The CDR3 loop spans 15 amino acids. The CDR3 DNA follows: TGTGCCAGCAGCAAAAGGCCGGCGGGGTTAGAGACCCAGTACTTC. This gives the protein CASSKRPAGLETQYF.

The chain joins TRBV4-1 to TRBJ2-7; the match to TRBD2 covers 9 bases. The CDR3 has 15 residues. Trimming at V came to 0 bases and at J to 6 bases, leaving 6 bases not matched to a gene. CDR1 and CDR2 from the germline V gene are MGHRA and YSYEKL. The CDR3 DNA sequence: TGCGCCAGCAGCCAAGATCCGGGACTAGCCGGCGAGCAGTACTTC. It translates to CASSQDPGLAGEQYF.

CDR3 DNA: TGTGCCTGGACCAAGGGGGGGGCAAACTATGGCTACACCTTC. Translating gives CAWTKGGANYGYTF. The chain carries TRBV30 and TRBJ1-2; tentative D call: TRBD1 (6 bases). Trimming pared 4 bases from V and 2 bases from J, leaving 14 bases between. Germline V CDR1 and CDR2: GTSNPN, SVGIG (reference sequence). The CDR3 runs to 14 residues.

The chain employs TRBV5-4 and TRBJ2-7; D is undetermined. V was pared by 1 base and J by 5 bases, with 7 bases between. The CDR3 is made up of 12 amino acids. In germline, CDR1 is SGHNT, CDR2 YYREEE (reference sequence). The CDR3 DNA is TGTGCCAGCAGCTTGAGCCAAAACGAGCAGTACTTC. Translation: CASSLSQNEQYF.

DNA of the CDR3: TGTGCCAGCAGCCCAACAGTCGGCACTGAAGCTTTCTTT. Protein: CASSPTVGTEAFF. The chain recombines TRBV7-8 with TRBJ1-1, with unresolved D. The V gene's germline CDR1 is SGHVS and CDR2 FQNEAQ. The CDR3 has 13 amino acids. The V gene lost 5 bases and the J gene lost 4 bases, with 11 bases spanning the gap.